This T cell receptor beta chain is from a study of T-cell reconstitution after alpha-beta-depleted transplantation in children. Overall study results and limits: Certain patients had high TCRbeta diversity at day 60, and it came from recipient T cells and thymic progenitors that survived. Two months or so post-transplant, alpha-beta T cells reportedly derived from several hundred expanded graft clones. Newly generated T cells supplied most T-cell counts and diversity one year post-transplant.

This clonotype was seen a handful of times. Its antigen remains unidentified. The TCRbeta library incorporated unique molecular identifiers. TCRdb re-called the PCR reads with MiXCR, one entry per CDR3 protein. The sample lists about 980,000 distinct CDR3 sequences, 25% to 35% occurring once. The CDR3 is made up of 15 amino acids. Trimming at V came to 2 bases and at J to 3 bases, leaving 6 bases not matched to a gene. The chain uses TRBV12-3 or TRBV12-4 and TRBJ2-7, with 8 nucleotides matching TRBD1. The material was PBMCs, mostly from graft donor cells, obtained 360 days after TCRalphabeta/CD19-depleted stem cell transplant. The sequence was collected from a boy younger than two who had a stem cell transplant for SCID, so the T cells may come from the graft donor. CDR3 nucleotide sequence: TGTGCCAGCAGTTTAACGGGGACAGGAAACTACGAGCAGTACTTC. This gives the protein CASSLTGTGNYEQYF.